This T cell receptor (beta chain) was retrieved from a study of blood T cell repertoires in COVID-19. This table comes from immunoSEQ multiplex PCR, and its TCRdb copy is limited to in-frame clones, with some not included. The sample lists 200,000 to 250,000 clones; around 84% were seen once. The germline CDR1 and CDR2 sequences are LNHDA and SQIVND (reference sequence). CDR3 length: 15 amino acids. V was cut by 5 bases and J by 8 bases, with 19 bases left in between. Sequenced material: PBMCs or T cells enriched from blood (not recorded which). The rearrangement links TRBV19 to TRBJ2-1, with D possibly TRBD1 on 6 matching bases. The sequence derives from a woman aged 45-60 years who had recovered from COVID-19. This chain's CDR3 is CASSPQTGGSYEQFF. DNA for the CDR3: TGTGCCAGTAGTCCACAGACAGGCGGTAGTTATGAGCAGTTCTTC.